The clone carrying this TCR beta chain was recorded at least ten times. Its cognate antigen is unknown. This specimen comes from a study of CD8 T cells in ankylosing spondylitis. The study, taken as a whole, reports: Researchers reportedly found disease-linked clones significantly enriched in matched ankylosing spondylitis synovial fluid. Previous work reported some of these motif variants in the synovial fluid and blood of reactive arthritis.

The CDR3 totals 18 residues. V lost 2 bases and J lost 0, with 17 bases in between. CDR1 is MNHEY and CDR2 is SMNVEV in the germline V gene (reference sequence). TCRdb processed the 5' RACE reads anew with MiXCR; each CDR3 protein has one entry. The sample holds 69,000 or so distinct CDR3 sequences, about 5.2% seen once. This TCR derives from a male donor with ankylosing spondylitis or in good health (not recorded which). Sequenced: blood, either unsorted or a sorted T cell fraction (not recorded which). V is TRBV27 and J is TRBJ1-5; D perhaps matches TRBD1 (6 bases). In DNA form, the CDR3 reads TGTGCCAGCAGTTTAATGGGCGGTGGGGGGCCTAGCAATCAGCCCCAGCATTTT. It yields the protein CASSLMGGGGPSNQPQHF.